These 15 T cell receptor beta chains originate from one sample sequenced in a study of cytomegalovirus exposure and HLA in healthy donors (dated by TCRdb to the late 2010s). Library method: the immunoSEQ multiplex PCR assay. The multiplex PCR relied on a mix of 60 forward primers for TCR Vbeta segments and 13 reverse primers for TCR Jbeta segments. Drawn from immuneACCESS, this table holds only the in-frame rearrangements with V and J called that TCRdb kept. Clones are partly lost; checked studies trace under half to an unresolved V gene and leave the rest unexplained. In this sample the table shows fewer than 350,000 clones, about 87% of which occur a single time. The ten biggest clones cover roughly 2.3% of the sample. What was sequenced was PBMCs. These receptors were taken from a young woman in good health and CMV-seronegative.

The chain has TRBV11-2 and TRBJ2-7; a weak D match, TRBD2 (5 bases). The CDR3 runs to 16 residues. The V gene's germline CDR1 is SGHAT and CDR2 FQNNGV. The V and J ends lost 3 bases and 2 bases respectively, with 17 bases between them. Written as DNA, the CDR3 is TGTGCCAGCAGCTTGCAATCGGGGAAGGCAACCTACGAGCAGTACTTC. Its translation: CASSLQSGKATYEQYF.

The rearrangement links TRBV6-5 to TRBJ2-1; TRBD2 agrees at 8 bases. The CDR3 is 15 residues long. Trimming took 6 bases from V and 7 from J; bases not matched to a gene: 11. Germline V lookup: CDR1 MNHEY, CDR2 SVGAGI. The CDR3 loop reads CASSPSGGQKNEQFF. The CDR3 nucleotides read TGTGCCAGCAGCCCCTCGGGGGGGCAGAAGAATGAGCAGTTCTTC.

A word on this clone: The identical CDR3 is also encoded by other nucleotide sequences in the sample. The genes are TRBV7-3 and TRBJ1-1; D is undetermined. Germline loops: CDR1 SGHTA, CDR2 FQGTGA. The CDR3 consists of 13 residues. Trimming shortened V by 4 bases and J by 1 base, and 7 bases separated the two germline ends. In DNA form, the CDR3 reads TGTGCCAGCAGCTCCACGGGGAACACTGAAGCTTTCTTT. It is translated as CASSSTGNTEAFF.

The chain is built from TRBV19 and TRBJ2-3; D not resolved. Trimming cost V 5 bases and J 5 bases, with 8 bases left between them. The germline V gene encodes CDR1 LNHDA and CDR2 SQIVND (reference sequence). The CDR3 runs 12 residues. The CDR3 DNA follows: TGTGCCAGTAGTCGAGAGGTAGATACGCAGTATTTT. Residues: CASSREVDTQYF.

This chain joins TRBV4-1 and TRBJ1-6, with TRBD1 as a possible D gene (6 bases). V was shortened by 0 bases and J by 4 bases, with 7 bases between the two germline ends. The CDR3 runs 15 residues. Germline V gene data show CDR1 as MGHRA and CDR2 as YSYEKL. This chain's CDR3 is CASSQETGYNSPLHF. CDR3 bases: TGCGCCAGCAGCCAAGAGACAGGATATAATTCACCCCTCCACTTT.

The V and J genes are TRBV6-5 and TRBJ2-7; D remains unclear. The germline V gene encodes CDR1 MNHEY and CDR2 SVGAGI. The CDR3 is made up of 11 amino acids. Trimming left V 5 bases short and J 7 bases short, with 9 bases between. CDR3 DNA: TGTGCCAGCAGTACTGCGTATGAGCAGTACTTC. This translates into CASSTAYEQYF.

The chain uses TRBV27 and TRBJ2-3, with D tentatively TRBD1 (5 bases). Germline V gene data show CDR1 as MNHEY and CDR2 as SMNVEV (reference sequence). V dropped 10 bases and J dropped 3 bases, with 26 bases sitting between them. The CDR3 has 17 residues. In DNA, the CDR3 is TGTGCCAACGCGGTAAAAAATCAGGGTCTGAGGACAGATACGCAGTATTTT. Encoded protein: CANAVKNQGLRTDTQYF.

This chain uses TRBV7-9 with TRBJ2-2, with D perhaps matching TRBD1 (6 bases). CDR3 length: 12 amino acids. V dropped 9 bases and J dropped 5 bases, with 10 bases sitting between them. Germline values: CDR1 SEHNR, CDR2 FQNEAQ (reference sequence). CDR3 in DNA: TGTGCCAGGGACAGATTGACCGGGGAGCTGTTTTTT. Protein: CARDRLTGELFF.

This clone has just one count. The V gene is TRBV7-3, the J gene TRBJ2-2; D gene ambiguous. The CDR3 sequence is 13 residues long. Between the trimmed V and J ends, which lost 4 bases and 1 base, there was a span of 4 bases. The germline V gene encodes CDR1 SGHTA and CDR2 FQGTGA. The CDR3: CASSSLNTGELFF. The CDR3, as DNA: TGTGCCAGCAGCTCTTTGAACACCGGGGAGCTGTTTTTT.

V and J are TRBV5-6 and TRBJ2-2; TRBD1 is a possible D gene (5 bases). V lost 5 bases, J lost 0 bases, and 14 bases lay in between. The germline V gene has CDR1 SGHDT and CDR2 YYEEEE. The CDR3 has 16 residues. CDR3 region: CASSRLDSANTGELFF. CDR3 bases: TGTGCCAGCAGTCGCCTAGACAGCGCGAACACCGGGGAGCTGTTTTTT.

The V call is TRBV5-6, the J call TRBJ1-1; TRBD1 might be the D (5 bases). Per the germline V gene, CDR1 is SGHDT and CDR2 is YYEEEE. This CDR3 region has 13 residues. The V and J ends lost 4 bases and 7 bases respectively, with 14 bases between them. Here the CDR3 DNA reads TGTGCCAGCAGCGCGGGGCGAGGCCTTGAAGCTTTCTTT. Its translation is CASSAGRGLEAFF.

This chain uses TRBV7-2 with TRBJ2-5; maybe TRBD2 (6 bases). CDR3 length: 14 amino acids. Per germline, CDR1 SGHTA and CDR2 FQGNSA. V lost 5 bases and J lost 2, with 12 bases in between. The CDR3 DNA reads TGTGCCAGCAGCCTAAGACTAGTTCAAGAGACCCAGTACTTC. Translated: CASSLRLVQETQYF.

This chain connects TRBV19 to TRBJ1-1, with a tentative D call TRBD1 (5 bases). Trimming stripped 5 bases from V and 2 bases from J, with 12 bases between. The CDR3 spans 14 residues. The germline V gene has CDR1 LNHDA and CDR2 SQIVND (reference sequence). The CDR3 sequence is CASSPLGGNTEAFF. CDR3 in DNA: TGTGCCAGTAGTCCTCTCGGGGGTAACACTGAAGCTTTCTTT.

The chain couples TRBV7-2 to TRBJ1-6; maybe TRBD1 (5 bases). Germline CDR1 SGHTA, CDR2 FQGNSA. The CDR3 loop spans 14 amino acids. The V gene lost 5 bases and the J gene lost 4 bases, with 9 bases spanning the gap. The CDR3, as DNA: TGTGCCAGCAGCCGCGGGACGTATAATTCACCCCTCCACTTT. The encoded protein is CASSRGTYNSPLHF.

The chain carries TRBV6-5 and TRBJ2-7, with 7 bases aligning to TRBD2. Germline lookup yields CDR1 MNHEY and CDR2 SVGAGI. This CDR3 has 15 amino acids. V lost 0 bases and J lost 2; bases outside the gene matches: 4. CDR3 bases: TGTGCCAGCAGTTACTCGTCGGGGGGTCCCTACGAGCAGTACTTC. It is translated as CASSYSSGGPYEQYF.